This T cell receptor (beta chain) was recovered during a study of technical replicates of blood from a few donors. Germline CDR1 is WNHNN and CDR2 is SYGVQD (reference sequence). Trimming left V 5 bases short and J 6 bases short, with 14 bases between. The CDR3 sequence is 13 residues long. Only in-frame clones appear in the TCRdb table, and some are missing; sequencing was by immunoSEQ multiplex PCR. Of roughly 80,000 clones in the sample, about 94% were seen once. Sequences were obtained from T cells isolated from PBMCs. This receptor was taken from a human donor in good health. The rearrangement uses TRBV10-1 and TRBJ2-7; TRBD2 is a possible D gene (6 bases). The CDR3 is CASSPSSGPEQYF. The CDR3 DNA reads TGCGCCAGCAGTCCGAGTAGCGGACCCGAGCAGTACTTC.